The 17 T cell receptor beta chains in this list originate from one sample, sequenced in a study of cytomegalovirus exposure and HLA in healthy donors. PCR was performed using 60 Vbeta and 13 Jbeta primers. TCRdb keeps only in-frame clones here, not all; method: immunoSEQ multiplex PCR. The data include 150,000 to 200,000 clones; the top ten clones carry about 0.81%. The sequenced material came from PBMCs. All receptors come from a woman aged 18-29 years in good health and CMV-seropositive.

The chain employs TRBV4-1 and TRBJ2-1, with 11 bases lining up with TRBD2. The J segment lost 5 bases and the V segment lost 0 bases, leaving 6 bases of the junction unmatched. The CDR3 sequence is 17 residues long. Germline lookup yields CDR1 MGHRA and CDR2 YSYEKL. CDR3 DNA: TGCGCCAGCAGCCAAGAACTAGCGGGAGCCGCGGACAATGAGCAGTTCTTC. Translated, it gives CASSQELAGAADNEQFF.

The chain combines TRBV19 with TRBJ1-5; D gene uncertain. In germline, CDR1 is LNHDA, CDR2 SQIVND (reference sequence). The CDR3 covers 14 residues. Trimming pared 3 bases from V and 1 base from J, leaving 7 bases between. The DNA of the CDR3 is TGTGCCAGTAGTATTGGGCCCAGCAATCAGCCCCAGCATTTT. Protein: CASSIGPSNQPQHF.

This chain links TRBV27 with TRBJ2-1; TRBD2 agrees at 13 bases. The CDR3 runs 13 residues. Unmatched junction bases numbered 3, after V lost 6 bases and J lost 10 bases. CDR1 and CDR2 (germline): MNHEY, SMNVEV (reference sequence). DNA of the CDR3: TGTGCCAGCAGACCGGGACTAGCGGGAGAGCAGTTCTTC. Translated, it gives CASRPGLAGEQFF.

The chain joins TRBV7-3 to TRBJ2-5; perhaps TRBD2 as D (5 bases). The CDR3 is 13 residues long. V was shortened by 5 bases and J by 2 bases, with 9 bases between the two germline ends. From germline, CDR1 is SGHTA and CDR2 FQGTGA. The CDR3 DNA reads TGTGCCAGCAGCGTCGACTATCAAGAGACCCAGTACTTC. This encodes CASSVDYQETQYF.

The chain is built from TRBV27 and TRBJ1-5, with D uncertain. Germline CDR1 and CDR2: MNHEY and SMNVEV (reference sequence). Trimming stripped 4 bases from V and 0 bases from J, with 10 bases between. The CDR3 totals 15 residues. The CDR3 here is CASSSEGSSNQPQHF. In nucleotides, the CDR3 is TGTGCCAGCAGTTCCGAAGGGAGTAGCAATCAGCCCCAGCATTTT.

This chain joins TRBV29-1 and TRBJ2-1, with 7 bases aligning to TRBD1. From germline, CDR1 is SQVTM and CDR2 ANQGSEA. This CDR3 comprises 16 residues. V was pared by 2 bases and J by 1 base, with 8 bases of the junction left unmatched. This CDR3 reads CSVENQTGWSYNEQFF. CDR3 in DNA: TGCAGCGTTGAAAACCAGACAGGGTGGTCCTACAATGAGCAGTTCTTC.

Comment on this clone: At one end, the junction sequence differs from germline, possibly due to a read error. The chain employs TRBV7-7 and TRBJ2-7; 8 positions agree with TRBD1. Germline V CDR1 and CDR2: SSHAT, FNYEAQ (reference sequence). CDR3 length: 13 residues. The CDR3 DNA sequence: TGTGCTAGCAGCTCTGGACAGGGCGGAGAGCAGTACTTC. This encodes CASSSGQGGEQYF.

J is TRBJ1-1 and V is TRBV6-5; no definite D call. Germline V CDR1 and CDR2: MNHEY, SVGAGI. The CDR3 loop spans 15 amino acids. Trimming pared 2 bases from V and 0 bases from J, leaving 10 bases between. In DNA form, the CDR3 reads TGTGCCAGCAGTTACGGGAGGCTGATGAACACTGAAGCTTTCTTT. Protein: CASSYGRLMNTEAFF.

The chain is built from TRBV4-2 and TRBJ2-3; D ambiguous. The V end was cut by 0 bases, the J end by 5 bases, with 9 bases between. The CDR3 has 14 residues. The germline V gene has CDR1 LGHNA and CDR2 YNFKEQ. This CDR3 reads CASSQEVRGDTQYF. The CDR3 DNA sequence: TGTGCCAGCAGCCAAGAGGTCCGCGGAGATACGCAGTATTTT.

In the case of this clone: Other nucleotide sequences from this sample produce the same CDR3. V gene TRBV5-1 combines with J gene TRBJ2-7, with 8 bases that match TRBD1. The CDR3 loop spans 14 amino acids. Trimming took 4 bases from V and 4 from J; bases not matched to a gene: 7. Looked up from germline, CDR1 is SGHRS and CDR2 is YFSETQ. Here the CDR3 reads CASSKGQGVYEQYF. The CDR3 DNA reads TGCGCCAGCAGCAAAGGACAGGGTGTATACGAGCAGTACTTC.

The gene calls are TRBV28 and TRBJ1-5; weak D call: TRBD1 (6 bases). The CDR3 extends over 14 amino acids. Germline CDR1 is MDHEN and CDR2 is SYDVKM. Between the trimmed V and J ends, which lost 4 bases and 0 bases, there was a span of 7 bases. Here the CDR3 DNA reads TGTGCCAGCAGTTGGACAGCTAGCAATCAGCCCCAGCATTTT. Residues: CASSWTASNQPQHF.

The V call is TRBV30, the J call TRBJ1-2; 7 bases are shared with TRBD1. V lost 0 bases, J lost 8 bases, and 6 bases stayed unmatched. Looked up from germline, CDR1 is GTSNPN and CDR2 is SVGIG (reference sequence). The length of the CDR3 is 13 residues. CDR3 sequence: CAWSVDRVGGYTF. CDR3 nucleotide sequence: TGTGCCTGGAGTGTAGACAGGGTCGGAGGCTACACCTTC.

The chain carries TRBV5-4 and TRBJ1-1; 7 nucleotides agree with TRBD1. The CDR3 sequence is 15 residues long. Unmatched junction bases numbered 5, after V lost 3 bases and J lost 0 bases. Germline loops: CDR1 SGHNT, CDR2 YYREEE (reference sequence). CDR3 coding DNA: TGTGCCAGCAGCTCCACAGGGGTCATGAACACTGAAGCTTTCTTT. Translating gives CASSSTGVMNTEAFF.

The J gene is TRBJ1-2, the V gene TRBV16, with D perhaps matching TRBD1 (5 bases). CDR3 size: 14 residues. CDR1 and CDR2 (germline): KGHSY, FQNENV. Trimming removed 5 bases from V and 1 base from J, with 11 bases in between. CDR3 amino acids: CASSTRQSNYGYTF. The DNA of the CDR3 is TGTGCCAGCAGCACCCGACAGAGTAACTATGGCTACACCTTC.

J is TRBJ2-1 and V is TRBV9; no clear D gene. The CDR3 is 16 amino acids. Germline CDR1 and CDR2: SGDLS and YYNGEE. V lost 0 bases and J 2 bases, leaving 12 bases between the germline ends. CDR3 in amino acids: CASSVAGQNAYNEQFF. The CDR3 DNA is TGTGCCAGCAGCGTAGCTGGCCAGAATGCCTACAATGAGCAGTTCTTC.

This rearrangement joins TRBV30 to TRBJ2-7, with 8 bases identical to TRBD2. Losses at the gene ends were 7 bases for V and 7 bases for J; bases not matched to a gene: 15. This CDR3 has 14 residues. Germline V gives CDR1 GTSNPN, CDR2 SVGIG (reference sequence). The CDR3 reads CAFGRDNQVGEQYF. In nucleotides, the CDR3 is TGTGCCTTCGGGAGGGACAACCAGGTAGGGGAGCAGTACTTC.

The chain carries TRBV4-2 and TRBJ1-2; D call uncertain. V was pared by 0 bases and J by 7 bases, with 15 bases between. The CDR3 sequence is 15 residues long. CDR1 LGHNA and CDR2 YNFKEQ come from the germline V gene. Here the CDR3 reads CASSQETQAYGGYTF. Written as DNA, the CDR3 is TGTGCCAGCAGCCAAGAAACTCAGGCTTATGGTGGCTACACCTTC.